Below, 17 T cell receptor beta chains from the same sample are listed, as sequenced in a study of somatic mutations in cytotoxic T cells in rheumatoid arthritis. Profiling relied on immunoSEQ multiplex PCR, and the TCRdb table lists in-frame clones only, not all of them. This table holds over 10,000 clones, around 70% found once. Material: CD8+ T cells sorted from blood. The receptors were sampled from an older man in good health.

The rearrangement uses TRBV13 and TRBJ2-5; D may match TRBD1 or TRBD2 (6 bases each). Near its end, the DNA agrees better with TRBJ2-7, so the J call may be wrong. Germline V CDR1 and CDR2: PRHDT, FYEKMQ (reference sequence). The length of the CDR3 is 15 residues. CDR3 sequence reads: CASSLGGGRPYEQYF. The CDR3 nucleotides read TGTGCCAGCAGCTTAGGGGGGGGCCGCCCCTACGAGCAGTACTTC.

The chain couples TRBV28 to TRBJ2-3; 7 positions match TRBD1. The V segment lost 1 base and the J segment 1 base; nucleotides outside the gene matches: 8. Germline V gene lookup returns CDR1 MDHEN and CDR2 SYDVKM. CDR3 length: 17 amino acids. The CDR3 region has the DNA TGTGCCAGCAGTTTATTACCCTTGACAGGGCGCACAGATACGCAGTATTTT. Translated: CASSLLPLTGRTDTQYF. Supplemented by reference TRBV28 and TRBJ2-3, the full variable domain reads DVKVTQSSRYLVKRTGEKVFLECVQDMDHENMFWYRQDPGLGLRLIYFSYDVKMKEKGDIPEGYSVSREKKERFSLILESASTNQTSMYLCASSLLPLTGRTDTQYFGPGTRLTVL.

The rearrangement links TRBV18 to TRBJ2-1, with D uncertain. CDR1 is KGHSH and CDR2 is LQKENI in the germline V gene. The CDR3 runs to 16 residues. V was clipped by 0 bases and J by 0 bases, with 9 bases between them. The CDR3, as DNA: TGTGCCAGCTCACCACCTTCGGGTCCCTCCTACAATGAGCAGTTCTTC. It specifies CASSPPSGPSYNEQFF.

The CDR3 is CASSLGGGYTF. DNA of the CDR3: TGTGCCAGCAGTTTGGGGGGGGGCTACACCTTC. The rearrangement joins TRBV28 to TRBJ1-2, with D possibly being TRBD1 (5 bases). CDR1 and CDR2 (germline): MDHEN, SYDVKM. Trimming left V 3 bases short and J 8 bases short, with 7 bases between. This CDR3 is built from 11 residues.

J is TRBJ1-1 and V is TRBV5-4, with 8 bases identical to TRBD1. The CDR3 is 16 residues long. CDR1 and CDR2 (germline): SGHNT, YYREEE (reference sequence). The ends lost 0 bases at V and 3 bases at J; junction bases unmatched: 7. CDR3 region: CASSLAGTGLDTEAFF. CDR3 bases: TGTGCCAGCAGCTTGGCCGGGACAGGTTTAGACACTGAAGCTTTCTTT. Full variable domain (missing parts from reference TRBV5-4 and TRBJ1-1): ETGVTQSPTHLIKTRGQQVTLRCSSQSGHNTVSWYQQALGQGPQFIFQYYREEENGRGNFPPRFSGLQFPNYSSELNVNALELDDSALYLCASSLAGTGLDTEAFFGQGTRLTVV.

The J gene is TRBJ2-3, the V gene TRBV7-2, with 7 bases that match TRBD1. The CDR3 has 15 amino acids. The J segment lost 4 bases and the V segment lost 7 bases, leaving 11 bases of the junction unmatched. Germline V lookup: CDR1 SGHTA, CDR2 FQGNSA. CDR3 amino acids: CASTSLGQASDTQYF. The CDR3 DNA follows: TGTGCCAGCACCTCTTTAGGACAGGCTTCAGATACGCAGTATTTT.

The chain carries TRBV30 and TRBJ1-1; possible D gene TRBD1, 6 bases. Germline CDR1 is GTSNPN and CDR2 is SVGIG (reference sequence). V lost 2 bases, J lost 3 bases, and 13 bases lay in between. This CDR3 contains 14 residues. This chain's CDR3 is CAWSPPTGHTEAFF. In nucleotides, the CDR3 is TGTGCCTGGAGTCCTCCAACAGGGCACACTGAAGCTTTCTTT.

The chain links TRBV11-2 to TRBJ2-1, with unresolved D. The CDR3 covers 17 residues. Deletions cut 0 bases from V and 4 bases from J, with 16 bases between. Per the germline V gene, CDR1 is SGHAT and CDR2 is FQNNGV. The CDR3, as DNA: TGTGCCAGCAGCTTAGAATCTGGAGTACCCGGTTACAATGAGCAGTTCTTC. Amino acid sequence: CASSLESGVPGYNEQFF.

This clone turned up a few times. This sequence joins TRBV9 and TRBJ2-3; TRBD1 is a possible D gene (6 bases). Trimming stripped 0 bases from V and 1 base from J, with 6 bases between. Germline V gene lookup returns CDR1 SGDLS and CDR2 YYNGEE. The CDR3 spans 14 residues. CDR3 nucleotides: TGTGCCAGCAGCGTAGGGACAGGCACAGATACGCAGTATTTT. Translation: CASSVGTGTDTQYF.

This sequence joins TRBV9 and TRBJ2-3; the match to TRBD1 covers 7 bases. Trimming cost V 7 bases and J 9 bases; bases outside gene matches: 11. This CDR3 is 13 amino acids long. CDR1 and CDR2 from the germline V gene are SGDLS and YYNGEE. The CDR3: CASQPRGSTTQYF. The DNA for the CDR3 is TGTGCCAGCCAACCCAGGGGGTCGACGACGCAGTATTTT.

This clone was observed a handful of times. The gene calls are TRBV11-2 and TRBJ1-5; tentatively, D is TRBD1 (5 bases). Between the trimmed V and J ends, which lost 2 bases and 0 bases, there was a span of 5 bases. The germline gives CDR1 SGHAT, CDR2 FQNNGV. The CDR3 has 14 amino acids. The CDR3 here is CASSLTGSNQPQHF. DNA for the CDR3: TGTGCCAGCAGCTTAACAGGTAGCAATCAGCCCCAGCATTTT.

The chain uses TRBV4-1 and TRBJ2-5, with 8 bases fitting TRBD2. Germline loops: CDR1 MGHRA, CDR2 YSYEKL. The CDR3 length is 14 residues. Trimming at V came to 4 bases and at J to 1 base, leaving 2 bases not matched to a gene. The CDR3 bases are TGCGCCAGCAGCCCAGGGACTAGCCAAGAGACCCAGTACTTC. Protein: CASSPGTSQETQYF.

The V gene is TRBV6-1, the J gene TRBJ2-7; D not certain. This CDR3 is 11 amino acids long. Trimming took 5 bases from V and 6 from J, leaving 8 bases between them. From germline, CDR1 is MNHNS and CDR2 SASEGT. The CDR3: CASSQGFEQYF. Written as DNA, the CDR3 is TGTGCCAGCAGTCAAGGGTTCGAGCAGTACTTC.

The chain combines TRBV9 with TRBJ1-1; TRBD1 matches at 9 bases. Germline CDR1 reads SGDLS; CDR2 reads YYNGEE. CDR3 length: 15 amino acids. The V gene end was trimmed by 0 bases and the J gene end by 0 bases; junction bases not matched to a gene: 0. In nucleotides, the CDR3 is TGTGCCAGCAGCGTAGGGACAGGGGTGAACACTGAAGCTTTCTTT. Translation: CASSVGTGVNTEAFF.

The chain employs TRBV7-3 and TRBJ1-1, with D unresolved. Trimming took off 4 bases at V and 0 bases at J, with 9 bases between the two ends. The CDR3 loop spans 14 amino acids. Per the germline V gene, CDR1 is SGHTA and CDR2 is FQGTGA. The CDR3 DNA reads TGTGCCAGCAGCTGGCACACCTTGAACACTGAAGCTTTCTTT. Its protein product is CASSWHTLNTEAFF.

V is TRBV27 and J is TRBJ2-5, with a possible D match to TRBD1 (5 bases). V was pared by 6 bases and J by 2 bases, with 16 bases between. Germline assignment: CDR1 MNHEY and CDR2 SMNVEV (reference sequence). CDR3 length equals 15 residues. The CDR3 spells CASSPGPFLQETQYF. The CDR3 bases are TGTGCCAGCAGCCCAGGGCCTTTCCTTCAAGAGACCCAGTACTTC.

The chain links TRBV14 to TRBJ2-5, with 9 bases identical to TRBD2. V lost 0 bases to trimming and J lost 6 bases; unmatched junction nucleotides: 5. This CDR3 has 15 residues. Germline V gene sequence: CDR1 SGHDN, CDR2 FVKESK. CDR3 protein: CASSQEGTSRKTQYF. As DNA, the CDR3 is TGTGCCAGCAGCCAAGAGGGGACTAGCAGGAAGACCCAGTACTTC.